The 10 T cell receptor beta chains presented below share a single source sample, sequenced in a study of Ad26.COV2.S vaccination and SARS-CoV-2 variants (dated by TCRdb to the early 2020s). Libraries came from the immunoSEQ multiplex PCR assay. TCRdb limited this immuneACCESS table to in-frame rearrangements with V and J called. A share of clones is missing; checked studies link under half to unresolved V genes, and the rest is unexplained. The sample records some 390,000 clones, 88% of which are singletons. Of the sample, roughly 3.5% falls within the top ten clones. The sample's treatment or condition, from its label and the paper: roughly 20 received Ad26.COV2.S at low or high dose, single or two shots; 5 received placebo; per-sample allocation not given. For vaccine and placebo recipients, repertoires were sequenced using samples collected on day 63 after the first injection. The sample consisted of peripheral blood, taken in a trial of Ad26.COV2.S vaccine versus placebo. The origin of the receptors is a person aged 18-65 years who received the Ad26.COV2.S COVID-19 vaccine or a placebo.

This chain joins TRBV2 and TRBJ1-5; TRBD1 matches 9 bases. Germline assignment: CDR1 SNHLY and CDR2 FYNNEI. The CDR3 runs to 14 residues. With V trimmed by 5 bases and J by 4 bases, 3 bases remained unmatched. CDR3 coding DNA: TGTGCCAGCAGTCGACAGGGGGGGAATCAGCCCCAGCATTTT. Translating gives CASSRQGGNQPQHF.

This sequence joins TRBV5-4 and TRBJ2-3, with D hard to call. The CDR3 has 15 residues. CDR1 and CDR2 from the germline V gene are SGHNT and YYREEE (reference sequence). Trimming cost V 0 bases and J 6 bases, with 14 bases left between them. This chain's CDR3 is CASSLGGFETDTQYF. For the CDR3, the DNA is TGTGCCAGCAGCTTGGGGGGTTTCGAGACGGATACGCAGTATTTT.

CDR3: CASSYDAGDPYGYTF. CDR3 bases: TGTGCCAGCAGTTACGATGCAGGGGATCCGTATGGCTACACCTTC. The chain joins TRBV6-5 to TRBJ1-2; weak D call: TRBD1 (6 bases). The germline gives CDR1 MNHEY, CDR2 SVGAGI. This CDR3 is built from 15 residues. The V gene lost 2 bases and the J gene lost 5 bases, with 15 bases spanning the gap.

This chain connects TRBV4-1 to TRBJ2-1; 9 nucleotides match TRBD1. The CDR3 extends over 17 amino acids. V lost 2 bases and J lost 6; bases outside the gene matches: 11. The germline V gene has CDR1 MGHRA and CDR2 YSYEKL. The CDR3 bases are TGCGCCAGCAGCCAAATCTTACAGGGGGCTATCGTCAATGAGCAGTTCTTC. It encodes CASSQILQGAIVNEQFF.

The gene calls are TRBV7-9 and TRBJ1-1; maybe TRBD1 (5 bases). CDR1 and CDR2 (germline): SEHNR, FQNEAQ (reference sequence). The V end lost 6 bases, the J end lost 3 bases, and 23 bases lay between the germline ends. The CDR3 is 17 residues long. CDR3 DNA: TGTGCCAGCAGAAAACGTCCGGGGCCAGAAGGGCACACTGAAGCTTTCTTT. It translates to CASRKRPGPEGHTEAFF. Full variable domain (outside the CDR3, taken from reference TRBV7-9 and TRBJ1-1): DTGVSQNPRHKITKRGQNVTFRCDPISEHNRLYWYRQTLGQGPEFLTYFQNEAQLEKSRLLSDRFSAERPKGSFSTLEIQRTEQGDSAMYLCASRKRPGPEGHTEAFFGQGTRLTVV.

J is TRBJ2-1 and V is TRBV4-1; no reliable D call. The CDR3 extends over 14 amino acids. The germline gives CDR1 MGHRA, CDR2 YSYEKL. Trimming left V 0 bases short and J 4 bases short, with 7 bases between. The CDR3 region is CASSQELDYNEQFF. DNA of the CDR3: TGCGCCAGCAGCCAAGAGTTAGATTACAATGAGCAGTTCTTC.

V gene TRBV3-1 (or the pseudogene TRBV3-2) combines with J gene TRBJ1-2; no firm D call. The CDR3 runs 15 residues. The germline V gene encodes CDR1 LGHDT and CDR2 YNNKEL (reference sequence). V was cut by 1 base and J by 4 bases, with 13 bases left in between. CDR3 in DNA: TGTGCCAGCAGCCAAGTAGTCAGAAAGGGCTATGGCTACACCTTC. It translates to CASSQVVRKGYGYTF.

The sample holds one count of this clone. The chain recombines TRBV19 with TRBJ1-5; TRBD1 agrees at 7 bases. The V and J ends lost 8 bases and 3 bases, in that order; junction bases with no gene match: 7. This CDR3 contains 14 residues. Germline-derived CDR1 and CDR2 are LNHDA and SQIVND (reference sequence). CDR3 sequence (DNA): TGTGCCAGTCGGCGGGGACAGCACAATCAGCCCCAGCATTTT. Translation gives CASRRGQHNQPQHF.

The chain has TRBV5-1 and TRBJ2-3; TRBD2 aligns across 9 bases. Germline-derived CDR1 and CDR2 are SGHRS and YFSETQ. The CDR3 is made up of 16 amino acids. With V trimmed by 1 base and J by 1 base, 4 bases remained unmatched. The CDR3 DNA reads as TGCGCCAGCAGCTTGTCGGTAGCGGGGGGCACAGATACGCAGTATTTT. This codes for CASSLSVAGGTDTQYF.

CDR3 nucleotides: TGTGCCAGCAGTTCGGACTCGGGACTAGGAGATACGCAGTATTTT. Its translation: CASSSDSGLGDTQYF. The chain combines TRBV6-5 with TRBJ2-3, with 8 bases lining up with TRBD2. CDR1 is MNHEY and CDR2 is SVGAGI in the germline V gene. Trimming removed 4 bases from V and 5 bases from J; junction bases left unmatched: 8. There are 15 residues in the CDR3.